The 31 T cell receptor beta chains below all came from one sample that was sequenced in a study of T cell responses to AZD1222 COVID-19 vaccine (dated by TCRdb to the early 2020s). Libraries were prepared through the immunoSEQ multiplex PCR assay. Held by TCRdb, this immuneACCESS table contains in-frame sequences only and omits some clones. Under half of the omission traces to an unresolved V gene where checked; the cause of the rest is unknown. The sample profile shows tens of thousands of clones; approximately 90% of them were found once. The biggest ten clones account for roughly 3% of the sample. This specimen's time point label, interpreted: about 28 days (+/-7) after the second vaccine dose. Sequencing was performed on peripheral blood, taken 28 days after the second AZD1222 dose. The receptor source for this set is an adult who received the AZD1222 COVID-19 vaccine.

The V call is TRBV4-3, the J call TRBJ2-3; 9 bases match TRBD2. The V and J ends lost 2 bases and 4 bases, in that order; junction bases with no gene match: 16. The CDR3 totals 19 residues. Germline CDR1 is LGHNA and CDR2 is YSLEER. The CDR3 nucleotides are TGCGCCAGCAGCCAACGTCGGGCGGGGGGGTTTCGAGGTGCAGATACGCAGTATTTT. It is translated as CASSQRRAGGFRGADTQYF.

This clone appeared a few times. This chain joins TRBV30 and TRBJ2-7, with 7 positions matching TRBD1. The CDR3 loop spans 14 amino acids. Germline V gives CDR1 GTSNPN, CDR2 SVGIG (reference sequence). The trim removed 0 bases at V and 3 bases at J, leaving 5 bases unmatched. For the CDR3, the DNA is TGTGCCTGGAGTGTAGGTAACAGGGGCTACGAGCAGTACTTC. Its translation: CAWSVGNRGYEQYF.

V gene TRBV12-3 or TRBV12-4 combines with J gene TRBJ1-1; no firm D call. This CDR3 spans 13 amino acids. Trimming pared 6 bases from V and 1 base from J, leaving 9 bases between. The DNA for the CDR3 is TGTGCCAGCAGCCCCGGGGAGAACACTGAAGCTTTCTTT. Translation: CASSPGENTEAFF.

The V and J genes are TRBV19 and TRBJ2-5, with D possibly matching TRBD1 (5 bases). CDR1 and CDR2 (germline): LNHDA, SQIVND (reference sequence). This CDR3 is 16 amino acids long. Trimming took off 4 bases at V and 5 bases at J, with 20 bases between the two ends. The CDR3 region is CASSNFATEVFETQYF. CDR3 nucleotides: TGTGCCAGTAGTAATTTCGCGACAGAAGTTTTTGAGACCCAGTACTTC.

The rearrangement links TRBV6-4 to TRBJ2-7; the D gene could be TRBD1 or TRBD2 (5 bases each). The CDR3 contains 15 residues. Germline V gene sequence: CDR1 MRHNA, CDR2 SNTAGT. Trimming took 6 bases from V and 0 from J, leaving 15 bases between them. The DNA for the CDR3 is TGTGCCAGCAGCGCCCACCCCGGGGCCTCCTACGAGCAGTACTTC. Protein: CASSAHPGASYEQYF.

This clone was recorded a few times. This chain's CDR3 is CASMGRLNTGELFF. CDR3 coding DNA: TGTGCCAGTATGGGCAGGTTGAACACCGGGGAGCTGTTTTTT. The V and J genes are TRBV19 and TRBJ2-2; no definite D call. From germline, CDR1 is LNHDA and CDR2 SQIVND (reference sequence). Trimming removed 7 bases at V and 1 base at J, with 10 bases between. This CDR3 spans 14 amino acids.

The chain uses TRBV11-2 and TRBJ1-1; maybe TRBD1 (5 bases). The V gene lost 5 bases and the J gene lost 0 bases, with 16 bases spanning the gap. In germline, CDR1 is SGHAT, CDR2 FQNNGV. This CDR3 has 16 residues. CDR3 coding DNA: TGTGCCAGCAGCCCCCGGATAGGCAGGGTGAACACTGAAGCTTTCTTT. It codes for CASSPRIGRVNTEAFF.

The genes are TRBV7-9 and TRBJ2-2; the D is unclear. CDR1 is SEHNR, CDR2 FQNEAQ, per germline (reference sequence). The CDR3 totals 12 residues. V was shortened by 5 bases and J by 1 base, with 2 bases between the two germline ends. In nucleotides, the CDR3 is TGTGCCAGCAGCCTGAACACCGGGGAGCTGTTTTTT. This codes for CASSLNTGELFF. Using reference TRBV7-9 and TRBJ2-2 for the parts outside the CDR3, the full variable domain is DTGVSQNPRHKITKRGQNVTFRCDPISEHNRLYWYRQTLGQGPEFLTYFQNEAQLEKSRLLSDRFSAERPKGSFSTLEIQRTEQGDSAMYLCASSLNTGELFFGEGSRLTVL.

This sequence joins TRBV3-1 (or the pseudogene TRBV3-2) and TRBJ2-3; the match to TRBD1 covers 7 bases. The CDR3 sequence is 15 residues long. Germline trimming cut 4 bases from V and 0 bases from J; bases unmatched to any gene: 4. Germline-derived CDR1 and CDR2 are LGHDT and YNNKEL (reference sequence). CDR3 protein: CASSPGQVSTDTQYF. The CDR3 DNA sequence: TGTGCCAGCAGCCCCGGACAGGTTAGCACAGATACGCAGTATTTT.

The V call is TRBV3-1 (or the pseudogene TRBV3-2), the J call TRBJ1-1; a possible D gene is TRBD1 (5 bases). Germline CDR1 LGHDT, CDR2 YNNKEL (reference sequence). Trimming took off 1 base at V and 1 base at J, with 13 bases between the two ends. The CDR3 runs 16 residues. The CDR3 region is CASSQGVAGRNTEAFF. CDR3 sequence (DNA): TGTGCCAGCAGCCAAGGGGTGGCAGGGCGGAACACTGAAGCTTTCTTT.

The chain combines TRBV19 with TRBJ1-1; 7 bases agree with TRBD1. The V and J ends lost 5 bases and 5 bases, in that order; junction bases with no gene match: 5. The CDR3 is 13 residues long. Germline lookup yields CDR1 LNHDA and CDR2 SQIVND (reference sequence). CDR3 sequence (DNA): TGTGCCAGTAGTCTTTCCAGGGGGACTGAAGCTTTCTTT. It is translated as CASSLSRGTEAFF. The full variable domain, with the rest looked up from reference TRBV19 and TRBJ1-1, is DGGITQSPKYLFRKEGQNVTLSCEQNLNHDAMYWYRQDPGQGLRLIYYSQIVNDFQKGDIAEGYSVSREKKESFPLTVTSAQKNPTAFYLCASSLSRGTEAFFGQGTRLTVV.

The CDR3 nucleotides are TGTGCCAGCAGCCAAGATCGGGGCCTTACTGAAGCTTTCTTT. This translates into CASSQDRGLTEAFF. This chain uses TRBV3-1 (or the pseudogene TRBV3-2) with TRBJ1-1; D possibly corresponds to TRBD1 (5 bases). There are 14 residues in the CDR3. V was shortened by 0 bases and J by 5 bases, with 10 bases between the two germline ends. Germline lookup yields CDR1 LGHDT and CDR2 YNNKEL (reference sequence).

The V and J genes are TRBV19 and TRBJ2-7, with D maybe TRBD2 (5 bases). Germline CDR1 is LNHDA and CDR2 is SQIVND (reference sequence). The CDR3 runs 14 residues. Trimming cost V 3 bases and J 3 bases, with 12 bases left between them. In DNA form, the CDR3 reads TGTGCCAGTAGTATGGACGCGGGCGTCTACGAGCAGTACTTC. Translated, it gives CASSMDAGVYEQYF.

The chain links TRBV18 to TRBJ2-1, with 7 nucleotides matching TRBD1. V was pared by 0 bases and J by 6 bases, with 8 bases of the junction left unmatched. This CDR3 spans 16 amino acids. Germline loops: CDR1 KGHSH, CDR2 LQKENI. CDR3 nucleotides: TGTGCCAGCTCACCACCAGGGGGCGGTAACGTCAATGAGCAGTTCTTC. Translating gives CASSPPGGGNVNEQFF.

The chain is built from TRBV12-5 and TRBJ2-5, with TRBD2 as a possible D gene (7 bases). Between the trimmed V and J ends, which lost 0 bases and 0 bases, there was a span of 17 bases. This CDR3 has 18 amino acids. CDR1 and CDR2 (germline): LGHNT, FRNRAP. CDR3 nucleotide sequence: TGTGCTAGTGGTTTGGTACGTTTGGGGGGGCAGAACCAAGAGACCCAGTACTTC. It yields the protein CASGLVRLGGQNQETQYF.

The rearrangement uses TRBV29-1 and TRBJ1-1, with 10 bases fitting TRBD1. The V and J ends lost 6 bases and 4 bases, in that order; junction bases with no gene match: 5. This CDR3 is 13 amino acids long. Germline V gene lookup returns CDR1 SQVTM and CDR2 ANQGSEA. CDR3 region: CSVGTGDGTEAFF. The CDR3 DNA follows: TGCAGCGTCGGGACAGGGGATGGCACTGAAGCTTTCTTT.

V usage is TRBV6-5 and J usage is TRBJ1-2; D may be TRBD1 (5 bases). The V and J ends lost 0 bases and 4 bases respectively, with 15 bases between them. CDR1 and CDR2 from the germline V gene are MNHEY and SVGAGI. This CDR3 is built from 16 residues. This chain's CDR3 is CASSYSGGRTTYGYTF. In DNA form, the CDR3 reads TGTGCCAGCAGTTACTCAGGAGGACGGACAACCTATGGCTACACCTTC.

The chain couples TRBV2 to TRBJ2-3; weak D call: TRBD2 (6 bases). The CDR3 totals 13 residues. Germline values: CDR1 SNHLY, CDR2 FYNNEI. V shed 8 bases and J shed 1 base, with 10 bases lying between them. The DNA for the CDR3 is TGTGCCAGCTTTGAGCGGGGCACAGATACGCAGTATTTT. Translated, it gives CASFERGTDTQYF.

The rearrangement links TRBV12-5 to TRBJ2-1, with D uncertain. The CDR3 sequence is 13 residues long. Trimming stripped 1 base from V and 6 bases from J, with 7 bases between. Germline V lookup: CDR1 LGHNT, CDR2 FRNRAP. CDR3 protein: CASGLGPGNEQFF. The CDR3 DNA is TGTGCTAGTGGTTTGGGTCCTGGCAATGAGCAGTTCTTC.

This clone was observed a single time. V and J are TRBV6-5 and TRBJ2-7; TRBD1 matches at 10 bases. Looked up from germline, CDR1 is MNHEY and CDR2 is SVGAGI. J was trimmed by 5 bases and V by 2 bases; bases with no gene match: 0. The CDR3 runs to 13 residues. The CDR3 spells CASSYGQGDEQYF. CDR3 bases: TGTGCCAGCAGTTACGGACAGGGGGACGAGCAGTACTTC.

The chain is built from TRBV6-1 and TRBJ1-2; D is perhaps TRBD1 (6 bases). The CDR3 contains 17 residues. The germline V gene has CDR1 MNHNS and CDR2 SASEGT. Trimming cost V 1 base and J 5 bases, with 20 bases left between them. CDR3 loop: CASSEVPGGPIGYGYTF. Written as DNA, the CDR3 is TGTGCCAGCAGTGAAGTTCCTGGGGGCCCTATTGGGTATGGCTACACCTTC.

The chain uses TRBV12-3 or TRBV12-4 and TRBJ1-5; D call uncertain. The CDR3 has 13 residues. The V end was cut by 5 bases, the J end by 5 bases, with 10 bases between. CDR3 residues: CASSIIWDQPQHF. The CDR3 DNA reads TGTGCCAGCAGTATTATCTGGGATCAGCCCCAGCATTTT.

This chain joins TRBV6-5 and TRBJ1-5; 7 nucleotides line up with TRBD1. V shed 5 bases and J 5 bases; nucleotides not matched to a gene: 9. The length of the CDR3 is 15 residues. Germline loops: CDR1 MNHEY, CDR2 SVGAGI. CDR3 DNA sequence: TGTGCCAGCAGTCTAACCGACAGGGAATATCAGCCCCAGCATTTT. Translation gives CASSLTDREYQPQHF.

A single count supports this clone. The chain combines TRBV29-1 with TRBJ1-2; tentative D call: TRBD1 (6 bases). Trimming pared 7 bases from V and 6 bases from J, leaving 15 bases between. Germline V CDR1 and CDR2: SQVTM, ANQGSEA. The CDR3 is 12 residues long. The CDR3 is CSADRNRDGYTF. CDR3 nucleotides: TGCAGCGCAGACAGGAATCGGGATGGCTACACCTTC.

V is TRBV6-5 and J is TRBJ1-6; weak D call: TRBD1 (6 bases). Trimming shortened V by 4 bases and J by 6 bases, and 13 bases separated the two germline ends. CDR1 and CDR2 (germline): MNHEY, SVGAGI. This CDR3 has 15 amino acids. As DNA, the CDR3 is TGTGCCAGCAGTTTTGGCAGGGGTGGTAATTCACCCCTCCACTTT. Its protein product is CASSFGRGGNSPLHF.

This clone was picked up a small number of times. V gene TRBV12-3 or TRBV12-4 combines with J gene TRBJ1-1; unclear D gene. Trimming left V 6 bases short and J 1 base short, with 9 bases between. CDR3 size: 13 residues. CDR3 bases: TGTGCCAGCAGCCAGTTCCAGAACACTGAAGCTTTCTTT. This codes for CASSQFQNTEAFF.

CDR3: CASSLDGATNEKLFF. CDR3 bases: TGTGCCAGCAGCCTGGACGGTGCAACTAATGAAAAACTGTTTTTT. This rearrangement joins TRBV7-2 to TRBJ1-4, with no clear D. The V gene lost 5 bases and the J gene lost 0 bases, with 10 bases spanning the gap. The CDR3 totals 15 residues. Per germline, CDR1 SGHTA and CDR2 FQGNSA.

The chain uses TRBV14 and TRBJ1-2; D is unresolved. The CDR3 has 12 amino acids. Germline V gene sequence: CDR1 SGHDN, CDR2 FVKESK. V was cut by 5 bases and J by 3 bases, with 7 bases left in between. Here the CDR3 DNA reads TGTGCCAGCAGCTTCAATCACTATGGCTACACCTTC. It translates to CASSFNHYGYTF.

The rearrangement links TRBV6-1 to TRBJ1-1; D is possibly TRBD1 (5 bases). The CDR3 loop spans 18 amino acids. Trimming cost V 4 bases and J 3 bases, with 24 bases left between them. CDR1 and CDR2 (germline): MNHNS, SASEGT. For the CDR3, the DNA is TGTGCCAGCAGTGTAAAGGGTCCGGGGGGAGGTGGTCACACTGAAGCTTTCTTT. The encoded protein is CASSVKGPGGGGHTEAFF.

The rearrangement joins TRBV7-8 to TRBJ1-3; D gene uncertain. The CDR3 is 14 residues long. Trimming cost V 5 bases and J 1 base, with 9 bases left between them. Germline values: CDR1 SGHVS, CDR2 FQNEAQ. This CDR3 reads CASSPLRSGNTIYF. The DNA of the CDR3 is TGTGCCAGCAGCCCCCTTAGATCTGGAAACACCATATATTTT.

The V and J genes are TRBV6-2 or TRBV6-3 and TRBJ2-7, with 7 bases lining up with TRBD1. V lost 4 bases and J lost 3; bases outside the gene matches: 9. Germline CDR1 is MNHEY and CDR2 is SVGEGT. The CDR3 contains 15 residues. DNA of the CDR3: TGTGCCAGCAGTTCTCGTGGGGGACAGATCTACGAGCAGTACTTC. Protein sequence: CASSSRGGQIYEQYF.